This T cell receptor (beta chain) came from a study of cytomegalovirus exposure and HLA in healthy donors. Findings of the study overall: The study recorded about 160 TCR beta chains that were cytomegalovirus-associated. Most TCRs appeared rarely, but some public TCRs recurred in many donors. The study dropped some indistinguishable V segments, TRBV6-2 and TRBV6-3 among them.

This CDR3 region has 15 residues. The V gene end was trimmed by 4 bases and the J gene end by 4 bases; junction bases not matched to a gene: 5. Germline CDR1 reads SGHDN; CDR2 reads FVKESK. Regarding this clone: The antigen is unknown.

This PCR relied on a set of 60 Vbeta primers and 13 Jbeta primers. Assay used: immunoSEQ multiplex PCR; TCRdb lists only in-frame clones, some missing. There are roughly 130,000 clones in the sample; around 81% occur only once, and about 0.7% lies in the top ten. Material: PBMCs. V usage is TRBV14 and J usage is TRBJ1-1; 11 bases match TRBD1. The TCR comes from a man aged 18 to 29 in good health and CMV-seronegative. The CDR3 DNA reads as TGTGCCAGCAGCCCGGACAGGGGGCGAGGCACTGAAGCTTTCTTT. Encoded protein: CASSPDRGRGTEAFF.